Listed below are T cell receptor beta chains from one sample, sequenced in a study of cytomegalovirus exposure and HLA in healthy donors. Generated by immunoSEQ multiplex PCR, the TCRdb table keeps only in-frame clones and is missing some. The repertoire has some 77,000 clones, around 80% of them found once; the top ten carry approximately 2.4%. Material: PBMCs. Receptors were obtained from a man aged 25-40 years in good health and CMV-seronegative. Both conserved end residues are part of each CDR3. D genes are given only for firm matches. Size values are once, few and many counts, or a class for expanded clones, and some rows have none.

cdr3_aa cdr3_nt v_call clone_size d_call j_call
CASSVRAGSDGYTF TGTGCCAGCAGCGTCAGAGCAGGGTCAGATGGCTACACCTTC TRBV7-9 NA NA TRBJ1-2
CAWSATTSGGAADTQYF TGTGCCTGGAGTGCAACGACTAGCGGGGGGGCCGCAGATACGCAGTATTTT TRBV30 once TRBD2 TRBJ2-3
CASSPLQGTNEKLFF TGCGCCAGCAGTCCTCTTCAGGGAACTAATGAAAAACTGTTTTTT TRBV5-1 few NA TRBJ1-4
CASSYTGDGYTF TGTGCCAGCAGTTATACAGGGGATGGCTACACCTTC TRBV25-1 NA TRBD1 TRBJ1-2
CASSFDGRYEVAGNTIYF TGTGCCAGCAGCTTCGACGGGCGGTATGAAGTAGCGGGAAACACCATATATTTT TRBV7-2 NA NA TRBJ1-3
CASSLSVWLAGPDRTDTQYF TGCGCCAGCAGCTTGAGCGTGTGGCTAGCGGGACCCGATCGCACAGATACGCAGTATTTT TRBV5-1 once TRBD2 TRBJ2-3
CASSYSIQGKSPLHF TGTGCCAGCAGTTACTCGATACAGGGTAAATCACCCCTCCACTTT TRBV6-5 NA NA TRBJ1-6
CASSPGEATNEKLFF TGTGCCAGCTCACCAGGGGAGGCAACTAATGAAAAACTGTTTTTT TRBV18 NA NA TRBJ1-4
CASSLEGARNTGELFF TGTGCCAGCAGCTTAGAGGGGGCGCGTAACACCGGGGAGCTGTTTTTT TRBV7-2 NA TRBD1 TRBJ2-2
CASTPGAGLQETQYF TGTGCCAGTACCCCAGGAGCGGGGCTCCAAGAGACCCAGTACTTC TRBV19 NA TRBD2 TRBJ2-5
CSVVLPTYEQYF TGCAGCGTTGTCTTGCCTACCTACGAGCAGTACTTC TRBV29-1 few NA TRBJ2-7
CSAAGRPGQFF TGCAGTGCCGCGGGCCGCCCCGGCCAGTTCTTC TRBV20-1 NA NA TRBJ2-1
CASRGTGLNTEAFF TGCGCCAGCAGGGGGACAGGATTGAACACTGAAGCTTTCTTT TRBV10-1 NA TRBD1 TRBJ1-1
CASSISGNYGYTF TGCGCCAGCAGCATTTCAGGGAACTATGGCTACACCTTC TRBV4-1 few NA TRBJ1-2
CACTHRGTYEQYF TGTGCCTGTACTCACAGGGGCACCTACGAGCAGTACTTC TRBV30 NA TRBD1 TRBJ2-7
CASSHGDRITEAFF TGTGCCAGCAGCCACGGGGACAGAATCACTGAAGCTTTCTTT TRBV28 NA TRBD1 TRBJ1-1
CASSYSNPGNTEAFF TGTGCCAGCAGTTACTCGAATCCGGGGAACACTGAAGCTTTCTTT TRBV6-5 NA NA TRBJ1-1
CASSLGTVQETQYF TGTGCCAGCAGCCTAGGGACAGTACAAGAGACCCAGTACTTC TRBV9 NA TRBD1 TRBJ2-5
CSAHSNYGYTF TGCAGTGCTCACAGTAACTATGGCTACACCTTC TRBV20-1 NA NA TRBJ1-2
CASSFQSTLAGVREQYF TGTGCCAGCAGCTTCCAGTCGACGCTAGCGGGAGTCAGGGAGCAGTACTTC TRBV11-2 once TRBD2 TRBJ2-7
CASSQDGASGGARTGELFF TGCGCCAGCAGCCAAGACGGCGCGAGCGGGGGGGCACGGACCGGGGAGCTGTTTTTT TRBV4-3 NA TRBD2 TRBJ2-2
CASSLSLGQNSPLHF TGTGCCAGCAGTTTATCGTTGGGACAGAACTCACCCCTCCACTTT TRBV27 NA TRBD1 TRBJ1-6
CASRERGPKGANVLTF TGTGCCAGTAGAGAAAGGGGGCCAAAAGGGGCCAACGTCCTGACTTTC TRBV19 few TRBD1 TRBJ2-6
CASSASQGPGNTIYF TGTGCCAGCTCAGCCTCACAGGGACCGGGAAACACCATATATTTT TRBV18 NA NA TRBJ1-3